These 5 T cell receptor beta chains were all obtained from the same sample, sequenced in a study of T cell changes during pregnancy in multiple sclerosis. Measured with immunoSEQ multiplex PCR; TCRdb has only the in-frame clones, and not every one. The table shows about 80,000 clones, with 94% occurring only once. The starting material was peripheral blood, obtained in the second trimester of pregnancy. The receptor source for this set is a female donor in good health, enrolled as a control in a pregnancy study.

The rearrangement uses TRBV27 and TRBJ2-4; possibly TRBD2 for D (5 bases). CDR3 length: 13 residues. Germline lookup yields CDR1 MNHEY and CDR2 SMNVEV (reference sequence). V was shortened by 5 bases and J by 7 bases, with 12 bases between the two germline ends. The CDR3 nucleotides are TGTGCCAGCAGTCTGAAAACGGGGAACATTCAGTACTTC. This encodes CASSLKTGNIQYF.

The DNA of the CDR3 is TGTGCCAGCAGTTACTCCTGGGGAGAGGGTCCGTACGAGCAGTACTTC. Translated: CASSYSWGEGPYEQYF. This rearrangement joins TRBV6-5 to TRBJ2-7, with D possibly matching TRBD2 (5 bases). The CDR3 contains 16 residues. The ends were cut back, 0 bases at V and 4 bases at J, with 16 bases in the middle. Germline CDR1 is MNHEY and CDR2 is SVGAGI.

The V and J genes are TRBV4-1 and TRBJ2-7; 12 bases agree with TRBD2. The trim removed 2 bases at V and 4 bases at J, leaving 3 bases unmatched. Germline assignment: CDR1 MGHRA and CDR2 YSYEKL. The CDR3 sequence is 15 residues long. In DNA, the CDR3 is TGCGCCAGCAGCCAACCGACTAGCGGGAGTTACGAGCAGTACTTC. It is translated as CASSQPTSGSYEQYF.

The rearrangement joins TRBV19 to TRBJ2-1, with no clear D. Trimming removed 3 bases at V and 5 bases at J, with 8 bases between. The length of the CDR3 is 13 residues. CDR1 is LNHDA and CDR2 is SQIVND in the germline V gene (reference sequence). CDR3 sequence reads: CASSMEANNEQFF. DNA for the CDR3: TGTGCCAGTAGTATGGAAGCGAACAATGAGCAGTTCTTC.

V gene TRBV15 combines with J gene TRBJ2-7; the match to TRBD1 covers 8 bases. CDR1 is LNHNV and CDR2 is YYDKDF in the germline V gene (reference sequence). Losses at the gene ends were 1 base for V and 2 bases for J; bases not matched to a gene: 4. The CDR3 has 15 amino acids. The CDR3 reads CATSRAPGQAYEQYF. In DNA, the CDR3 is TGTGCCACCAGCAGAGCACCGGGACAGGCCTACGAGCAGTACTTC.